This TCR beta chain was captured in a study of T cells in Graves' hyperthyroidism and ophthalmopathy. On the study more broadly: Pretreatment peripheral blood was obtained at initial diagnosis.

Amplified TCR beta CDR3 regions came from RNA transcripts. TCR CDR3 regions were first amplified by RT-PCR with HTBI primers. MiXCR, applied by TCRdb to the multiplex PCR reads, yields one record per CDR3 protein. The repertoire includes hundreds of thousands of distinct CDR3 sequences, under 45% of them detected once, and around 31% sits in the top ten. This clonotype was picked up a small number of times. Each diagnosis was grounded in clinical symptoms, serum thyroxine and TRAb, thyroid ultrasound, and orbital computed tomography. The source of this sequence is a woman aged 35 to 49 with Graves' hyperthyroidism. The specimen was blood.

DNA of the CDR3: TGTGCCAGCAGCTTAGGGGGAATACGGTTGAACACTGAAGCTTTCTTT. This translates into CASSLGGIRLNTEAFF. The chain employs TRBV7-2 and TRBJ1-1; D uncertain. Trimming left V 1 base short and J 0 bases short, with 12 bases between. The germline gives CDR1 SGHTA, CDR2 FQGNSA. This CDR3 has 16 amino acids.